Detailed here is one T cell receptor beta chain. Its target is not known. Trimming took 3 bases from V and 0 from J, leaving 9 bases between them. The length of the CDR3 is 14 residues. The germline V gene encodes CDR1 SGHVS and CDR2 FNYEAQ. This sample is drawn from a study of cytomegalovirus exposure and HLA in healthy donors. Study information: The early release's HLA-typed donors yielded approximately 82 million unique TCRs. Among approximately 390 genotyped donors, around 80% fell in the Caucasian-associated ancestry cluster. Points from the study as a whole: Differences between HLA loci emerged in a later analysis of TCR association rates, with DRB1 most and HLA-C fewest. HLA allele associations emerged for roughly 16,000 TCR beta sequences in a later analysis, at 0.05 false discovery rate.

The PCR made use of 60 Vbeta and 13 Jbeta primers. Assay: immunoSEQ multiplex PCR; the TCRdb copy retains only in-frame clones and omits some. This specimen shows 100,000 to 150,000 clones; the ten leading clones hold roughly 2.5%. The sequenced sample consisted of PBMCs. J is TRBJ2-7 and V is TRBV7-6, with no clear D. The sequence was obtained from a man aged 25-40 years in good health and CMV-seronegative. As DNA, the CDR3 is TGTGCCAGCAGCTTCTCCCTTTCCTCCTACGAGCAGTACTTC. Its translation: CASSFSLSSYEQYF. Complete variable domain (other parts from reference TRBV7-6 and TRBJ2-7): GAGVSQSPRYKVTKRGQDVALRCDPISGHVSLYWYRQALGQGPEFLTYFNYEAQQDKSGLPNDRFSAERPEGSISTLTIQRTEQRDSAMYRCASSFSLSSYEQYFGPGTRLTVT.